Following are 3 T cell receptor beta chains from one sample sequenced in a study of cytomegalovirus exposure and HLA in healthy donors. The PCR had 60 Vbeta and 13 Jbeta primers. Method: immunoSEQ multiplex PCR; TCRdb's copy keeps in-frame clones and lacks some. Among almost 200,000 clones listed, 79% were seen once. The sequenced material came from PBMCs. The receptors derive from a male donor in good health and CMV-seropositive.

The rearrangement joins TRBV5-4 to TRBJ2-7; TRBD1 is a possible D gene (5 bases). The CDR3 has 14 amino acids. Germline CDR1 is SGHNT and CDR2 is YYREEE (reference sequence). Trimming took 1 base from V and 2 from J, leaving 10 bases between them. The CDR3 region has the DNA TGTGCCAGCAGCTTGTCGGACAAAGCCTACGAGCAGTACTTC. This sequence encodes CASSLSDKAYEQYF.

The chain joins TRBV7-2 to TRBJ1-2, with TRBD1 matching 7 bases. Germline CDR1 and CDR2: SGHTA and FQGNSA. There are 13 residues in the CDR3. The junction had 5 bases not matched to a gene; V was cut back by 2 bases and J by 8 bases. This chain's CDR3 is CASSLYQGEGYTF. The CDR3 bases are TGTGCCAGCAGCTTATACCAGGGGGAAGGCTACACCTTC.

The gene calls are TRBV5-4 and TRBJ1-5, with 7 bases aligning to TRBD1. The CDR3 totals 14 residues. V was clipped by 4 bases and J by 1 base; unmatched bases: 2. Germline V gene lookup returns CDR1 SGHNT and CDR2 YYREEE (reference sequence). The CDR3 region has the DNA TGTGCCAGCAGCCTGACAGGGAGCAATCAGCCCCAGCATTTT. Translation: CASSLTGSNQPQHF. Combining the CDR3 with reference TRBV5-4 and TRBJ1-5 gives the whole variable domain ETGVTQSPTHLIKTRGQQVTLRCSSQSGHNTVSWYQQALGQGPQFIFQYYREEENGRGNFPPRFSGLQFPNYSSELNVNALELDDSALYLCASSLTGSNQPQHFGDGTRLSIL.